These T cell receptor beta chains were read from a single sample in a study of T cells in localized non-small cell lung cancer. Some clones are missing from TCRdb's copy, which holds only in-frame ones; the method was immunoSEQ multiplex PCR. This sample carries 130,000 or so clones, roughly 90% of them seen once, and the ten largest clones take over 1.5%. Sequenced material: peripheral blood, taken before any cancer treatment. These receptors came from a female donor older than 55 with stage I lung adenocarcinoma. Both conserved end residues are part of each CDR3. D genes are given only for firm matches. Expanded clones get a size class; other rows say once, few or many, or leave the size out.

j_call v_call d_call clone_size cdr3_aa cdr3_nt
TRBJ2-1 TRBV11-3 TRBD2 - CASSSTSGPDWGEQFF TGTGCCAGCAGCTCCACTAGCGGGCCGGACTGGGGTGAGCAGTTCTTC
TRBJ2-1 TRBV28 TRBD2 - CASSSGTSGNEQFF TGTGCCAGCAGCTCCGGGACTAGCGGGAATGAGCAGTTCTTC
TRBJ2-3 TRBV4-1 TRBD2 - CASSRLSGTSDTQYF TGCGCCAGCAGCCGACTTAGCGGGACGTCAGATACGCAGTATTTT
TRBJ2-7 TRBV6-1 - - CASRTAVAYEQYF TGTGCCAGCAGGACAGCTGTAGCCTACGAGCAGTACTTC
TRBJ1-2 TRBV5-4 TRBD1 - CASSGGQGANLYGYTF TGTGCCAGCAGCGGGGGACAGGGGGCAAACCTATATGGCTACACCTTC
TRBJ2-7 TRBV19 TRBD2 - CASSPPGLADTYEQYF TGTGCCAGTAGTCCCCCGGGACTAGCGGATACCTACGAGCAGTACTTC
TRBJ2-7 TRBV7-6 TRBD2 - CASSHGTSGTYEQYF TGTGCCAGCAGCCACGGGACTAGCGGGACCTACGAGCAGTACTTC
TRBJ1-2 TRBV5-5 - - CASSVAQGDLIGYTF TGTGCCAGCAGCGTTGCACAGGGAGATTTAATTGGCTACACCTTC
TRBJ2-7 TRBV5-4 TRBD1 - CASSHDRGFYEQYF TGTGCCAGCAGCCACGACAGGGGCTTCTACGAGCAGTACTTC
TRBJ1-2 TRBV28 TRBD1 - CASSAPGQAGWGYTF TGTGCCAGCAGTGCTCCGGGACAGGCGGGCTGGGGCTACACCTTC
TRBJ2-7 TRBV6-1 - - CASSERGLVYEQYF TGTGCCAGCAGTGAACGCGGGCTAGTCTACGAGCAGTACTTC
TRBJ2-7 TRBV2 - - CASSETYEQYF TGTGCCAGCAGTGAGACTTACGAGCAGTACTTC
TRBJ1-2 TRBV6-1 - once CASSEGVGNPNYGYTF TGTGCCAGCAGTGAAGGGGTGGGCAACCCAAACTATGGCTACACCTTC
TRBJ2-2 TRBV2 - - CASTTSLGGNTGELFF TGTGCCAGCACTACCTCTCTTGGGGGGAACACCGGGGAGCTGTTTTTT
TRBJ2-7 TRBV28 TRBD2 - CASSLLAGGNDEQYF TGTGCCAGCAGTTTGCTAGCGGGAGGAAACGACGAGCAGTACTTC
TRBJ1-2 TRBV4-1 - - CASSQERGVANYGYTF TGCGCCAGCAGCCAAGAACGGGGCGTAGCTAACTATGGCTACACCTTC
TRBJ2-2 TRBV6-1 - - CASTNTGELFF TGTGCCAGCACGAACACCGGGGAGCTGTTTTTT
TRBJ2-1 TRBV28 - few CASRIPGLSYNEQFF TGTGCCAGCAGGATACCTGGACTCTCCTACAATGAGCAGTTCTTC
TRBJ1-2 TRBV9 TRBD1 - CASSDGAGTGHNYGYTF TGTGCCAGCAGCGACGGAGCCGGGACAGGGCATAACTATGGCTACACCTTC
TRBJ2-2 TRBV30 TRBD2 - CAWSGLAGGPTGELFF TGTGCCTGGAGTGGATTAGCGGGAGGGCCAACCGGGGAGCTGTTTTTT
TRBJ1-5 TRBV6-6 TRBD1 - CASSSTGLGNQPQHF TGTGCCAGCAGTTCGACAGGGTTGGGCAATCAGCCCCAGCATTTT
TRBJ2-2 TRBV4-1 - - CASSQEVFRGHGELFF TGCGCCAGCAGCCAAGAGGTTTTTAGAGGGCACGGGGAGCTGTTTTTT
TRBJ2-7 TRBV2 TRBD1 - CASNPDRDEQYF TGTGCCAGCAATCCGGACAGGGACGAGCAGTACTTC
TRBJ2-7 TRBV6-6 - - CASSYPGRAYEQYF TGTGCCAGCAGTTACCCCGGGAGAGCCTACGAGCAGTACTTC
TRBJ1-5 TRBV7-9 - - CASSLDSSNQPQHF TGTGCCAGCAGTCTGGACAGCTCCAATCAGCCCCAGCATTTT
TRBJ2-3 TRBV2 - once CASLQEGPGTDTQYF TGTGCCAGTCTGCAGGAGGGCCCTGGCACAGATACGCAGTATTTT
TRBJ1-2 TRBV29-1 TRBD1 many CSVPPGTGPADTF TGCAGCGTCCCCCCCGGGACAGGGCCGGCCGACACCTTC
TRBJ1-5 TRBV25-1 - once CASRGVGNNQPQHF TGTGCCAGCAGGGGGGTGGGGAACAATCAGCCCCAGCATTTT
TRBJ1-3 TRBV5-1 TRBD1 - CASSLAGQGISGNTIYF TGCGCCAGCAGCTTGGCAGGACAGGGGATCTCTGGAAACACCATATATTTT
TRBJ2-3 TRBV29-1 TRBD1 - CSFEGSGQGSTDTQYF TGCAGCTTCGAAGGGTCGGGACAGGGTAGCACAGATACGCAGTATTTT
TRBJ2-1 TRBV29-1 TRBD2 - CSVKNLAGDYNEQFF TGCAGCGTTAAGAATCTAGCGGGGGACTACAATGAGCAGTTCTTC
TRBJ2-5 TRBV7-2 - - CASSFRGETQYF TGTGCCAGCAGCTTCCGGGGGGAGACCCAGTACTTC
TRBJ1-1 TRBV5-4 TRBD1 - CASSYQGALGLMNTEAFF TGTGCCAGCAGCTACCAGGGGGCGCTAGGATTGATGAACACTGAAGCTTTCTTT
TRBJ2-3 TRBV30 - - CAWSVISGVTDTQYF TGTGCCTGGAGTGTAATCTCCGGGGTCACAGATACGCAGTATTTT
TRBJ1-2 TRBV6-6 - - CASSLDGRGGYTF TGTGCCAGCAGCCTAGACGGACGGGGTGGCTACACCTTC